This T cell receptor (beta chain) was sequenced for a study of blood T cell repertoires in COVID-19. Study-wide context: From the United States, Italy and Spain came samples of acute and convalescent COVID-19.

This CDR3 spans 17 amino acids. Germline CDR1 is SGHNT and CDR2 is YYREEE (reference sequence). The V end lost 1 base, the J end lost 2 bases, and 16 bases lay between the germline ends. As processed by the authors: Estimation of nucleated cell counts was performed using reference gene primer amplification. Clones were sequenced by immunoSEQ multiplex PCR, and TCRdb holds only the in-frame ones, with some missing. Clone size and the V and J calls come from that table; the DNA yielded D and trimming. The table shows hundreds of thousands of clones, with 65% to 90% occurring only once. Grouping used clinical history reported by participants in a survey and questionnaire. Within the 2 weeks before study entry, each person in the exposed group met a COVID-19 case.

The chain joins TRBV5-4 to TRBJ1-3; the D gene is possibly TRBD1 (5 bases). Material for sequencing was PBMCs or T cells enriched from blood (not recorded which). This clonotype was sampled from a young woman who had been exposed to COVID-19. This CDR3 is CASSLKRGGSPGNTIYF. CDR3 DNA: TGTGCCAGCAGCTTGAAGAGGGGAGGGTCCCCTGGAAACACCATATATTTT. The variable domain in full, with the rest retrieved from reference TRBV5-4 and TRBJ1-3, is ETGVTQSPTHLIKTRGQQVTLRCSSQSGHNTVSWYQQALGQGPQFIFQYYREEENGRGNFPPRFSGLQFPNYSSELNVNALELDDSALYLCASSLKRGGSPGNTIYFGEGSWLTVV.